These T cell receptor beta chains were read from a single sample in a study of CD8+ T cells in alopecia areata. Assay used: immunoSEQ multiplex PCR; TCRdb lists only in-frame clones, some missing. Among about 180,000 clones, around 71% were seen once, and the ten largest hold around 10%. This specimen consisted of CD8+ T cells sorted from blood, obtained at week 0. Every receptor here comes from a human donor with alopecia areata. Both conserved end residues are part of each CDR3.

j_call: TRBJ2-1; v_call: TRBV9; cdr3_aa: CASNPGTASYNEQFF
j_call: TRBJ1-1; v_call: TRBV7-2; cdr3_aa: CASSLHRGNTEAFF
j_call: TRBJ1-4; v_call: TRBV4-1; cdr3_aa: CASSRKTPLGDWGEKLFF
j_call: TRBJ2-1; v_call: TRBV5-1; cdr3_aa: CASSLSPSGGANEQFF
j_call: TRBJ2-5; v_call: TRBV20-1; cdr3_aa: CSAGEQETQYF
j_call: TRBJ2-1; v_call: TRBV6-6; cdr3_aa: CASSYGGGNEQFF
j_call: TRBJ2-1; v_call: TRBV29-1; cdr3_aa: CSVTGGNYNEQFF
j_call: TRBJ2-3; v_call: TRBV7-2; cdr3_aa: CASSLVGASTDTQYF
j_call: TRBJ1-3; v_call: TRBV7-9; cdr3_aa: CASSTKVKGNTIYF
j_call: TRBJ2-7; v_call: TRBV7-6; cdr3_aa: CASSARAGEQYF
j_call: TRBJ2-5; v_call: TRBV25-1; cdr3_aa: CASSVPGTEGETQYF
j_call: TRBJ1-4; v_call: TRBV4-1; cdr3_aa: CASSSKGTRDEKLFF
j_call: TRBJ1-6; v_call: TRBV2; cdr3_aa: CASGDYNSPLHF
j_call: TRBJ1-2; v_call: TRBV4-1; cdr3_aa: CATLGQGAGPYYGYTF
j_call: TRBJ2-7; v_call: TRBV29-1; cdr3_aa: CSVRVGRVEQYF
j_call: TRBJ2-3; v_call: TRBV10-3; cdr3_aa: CAISGDRDPDTQYF
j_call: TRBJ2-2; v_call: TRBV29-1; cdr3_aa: CSARLAGDWVDTGELFF
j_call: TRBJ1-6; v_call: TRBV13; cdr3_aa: CASSNRAPYNSPLHF
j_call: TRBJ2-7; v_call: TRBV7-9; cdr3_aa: CASSLPAGGPEYEQYF
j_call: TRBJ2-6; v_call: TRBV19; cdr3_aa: CASSTPPGGANVLTF
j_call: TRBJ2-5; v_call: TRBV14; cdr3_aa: CASSQERTGAIQETQYF
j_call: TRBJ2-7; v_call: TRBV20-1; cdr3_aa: CSALNSYEQYF
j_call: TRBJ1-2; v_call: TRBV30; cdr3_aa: CAWSVWQGPTF
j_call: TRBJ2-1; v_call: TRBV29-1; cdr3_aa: CSAAPKGEQFF
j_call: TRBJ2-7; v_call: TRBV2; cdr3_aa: CASSGGTGKTYEQYF
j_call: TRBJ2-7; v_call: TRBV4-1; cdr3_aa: CASSQARAYEQYF
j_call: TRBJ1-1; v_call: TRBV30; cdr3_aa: CAWSETVIEAFF
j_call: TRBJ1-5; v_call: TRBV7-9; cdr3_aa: CASSLDSNQPQHF
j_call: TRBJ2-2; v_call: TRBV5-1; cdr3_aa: CASSLGLAGTGELFF
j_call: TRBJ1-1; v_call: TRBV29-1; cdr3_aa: CSVIGQGMGEAFF
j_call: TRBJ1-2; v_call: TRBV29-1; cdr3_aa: CSASTGSINYGYTF
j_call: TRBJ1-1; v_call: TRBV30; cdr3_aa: CAWSVLGDTEAFF
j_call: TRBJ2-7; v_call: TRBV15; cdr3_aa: CATSREGGEQYF
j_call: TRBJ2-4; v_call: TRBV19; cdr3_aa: CASSIGTSGGAGAKNIQYF
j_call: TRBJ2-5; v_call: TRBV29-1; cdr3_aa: CSVELADVTLQETQYF
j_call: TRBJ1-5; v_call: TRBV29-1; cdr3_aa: CSVVLRQGSNQPQHF
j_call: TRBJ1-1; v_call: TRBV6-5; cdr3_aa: CASSYTGGTEAFF
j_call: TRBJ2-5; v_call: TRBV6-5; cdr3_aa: CASRGLGLQETQYF
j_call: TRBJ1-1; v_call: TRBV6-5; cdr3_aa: CASSKTGTGRTEAFF
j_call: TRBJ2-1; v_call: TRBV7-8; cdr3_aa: CASSAPIYNEQFF
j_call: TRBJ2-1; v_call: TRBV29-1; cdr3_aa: CSVLTLEFF
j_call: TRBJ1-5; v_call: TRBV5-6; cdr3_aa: CASSLSRGGNQPQHF
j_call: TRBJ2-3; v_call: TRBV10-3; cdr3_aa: CAISRLVLDTQYF
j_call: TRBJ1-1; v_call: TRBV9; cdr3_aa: CASSVGISGAFF
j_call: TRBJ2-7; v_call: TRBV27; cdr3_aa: CASSFGRGTGEQYF
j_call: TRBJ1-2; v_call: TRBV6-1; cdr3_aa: CASRVTEGGYTF
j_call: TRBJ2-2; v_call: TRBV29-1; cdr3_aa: CSVVSVATGELFF
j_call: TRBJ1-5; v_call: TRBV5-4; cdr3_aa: CASSWGQGADQPQHF
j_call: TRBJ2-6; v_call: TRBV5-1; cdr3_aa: CASSFTGRDSGANVLTF
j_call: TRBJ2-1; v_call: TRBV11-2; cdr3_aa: CASSLDGGADNEQFF
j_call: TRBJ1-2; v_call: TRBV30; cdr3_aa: CAWSPEEGYGYTF
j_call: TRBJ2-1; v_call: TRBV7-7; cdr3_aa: CASSLGSFYEQFF
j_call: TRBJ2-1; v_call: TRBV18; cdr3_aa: CASSQIRERYNEQFF
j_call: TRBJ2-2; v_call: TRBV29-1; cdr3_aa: CSVERRSTGELFF
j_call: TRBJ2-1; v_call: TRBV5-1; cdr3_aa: CASSPTTNEQFF
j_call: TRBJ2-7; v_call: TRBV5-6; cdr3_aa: CASSPDGRFYEQYF
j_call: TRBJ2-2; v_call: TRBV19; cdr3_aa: CASSMNLGANTGELFF
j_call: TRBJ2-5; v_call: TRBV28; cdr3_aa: CASSTQDATRETQYF
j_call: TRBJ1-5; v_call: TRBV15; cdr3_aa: CATSRDRGNNQPQHF